These T cell receptor beta chains were read from a single sample in a study of CD8 T cells in Susac syndrome. TCRdb re-called the immunoSEQ multiplex PCR reads with MiXCR, one entry per CDR3 protein. The data contain hundreds of thousands of distinct CDR3 sequences, 95% of them seen just once; the ten biggest clones take up 0.095%. Sequencing was carried out using CD4+ T cells from PBMCs. Receptors were obtained from a human donor with multiple sclerosis. CDR3s leave out the opening cysteine and the closing phenylalanine or tryptophan.

v_call cdr3_aa
TRBV9 ASTLVPDNSPLH
TRBV9 ASSAGLGDNSPLH
TRBV24-1 ATSDPGSPRQY
TRBV6-1 ASSEPSNGGGFRDTQY
TRBV3-1 ASSLRTGSDEQF
TRBV18 ASSPSMDKAEAF
TRBV5-1 ASSLDASGSHNEQF
TRBV3-1 ASSLDSRFTLNTEAF
TRBV2 ASSDEGYEQY
TRBV12-3/TRBV12-4 ASSRLLGTQY
TRBV12-3/TRBV12-4 ASRAGGILSYEQY
TRBV5-6 ASSLDAAIEQF
TRBV30 AWSPGTGNNQPQH
TRBV5-1 ASSLVEDYGYT